Listed below are T cell receptor beta chains from one sample, sequenced in a study of beta chain features in type 1 diabetes. Generated by immunoSEQ multiplex PCR, the TCRdb table keeps only in-frame clones and is missing some. The sample holds tens of thousands of clones, about 50% seen once. Source material: central memory CD4+ T cells from blood. These TCRs come from a man aged 25 to 45 with type 1 diabetes. Each CDR3 is given with its conserved first and last residue. The D gene is left open where the match is weak. The listing skips clone size in some rows; elsewhere it reads once, few, many or a size class.

CDR3: CASSIGYEQFF; DNA: TGTGCCAGCAGCATCGGGTATGAGCAGTTCTTC; V: TRBV11-2; D: -; J: TRBJ2-1; size: few
CDR3: CASSLIGTGNTIYF; DNA: TGTGCCAGCAGTTTAATCGGTACTGGAAACACCATATATTTT; V: TRBV27; D: -; J: TRBJ1-3; size: few
CDR3: CASSPTGNQETQYF; DNA: TGTGCCAGCAGCCCTACAGGGAATCAAGAGACCCAGTACTTC; V: TRBV7-2; D: -; J: TRBJ2-5; size: once
CDR3: CASSLSGTSGIRADTQYF; DNA: TGTGCCAGCTCACTTTCCGGGACTAGCGGGATCAGGGCAGATACGCAGTATTTT; V: TRBV18; D: TRBD2; J: TRBJ2-3; size: -
CDR3: CASSSGGSGDTQYF; DNA: TGTGCCAGCAGCTCCGGGGGGTCGGGAGATACGCAGTATTTT; V: TRBV4-2; D: TRBD2; J: TRBJ2-3; size: -
CDR3: CASSSFQGSGANVLTF; DNA: TGTGCCAGCTCGTCCTTCCAGGGCTCTGGGGCCAACGTCCTGACTTTC; V: TRBV18; D: -; J: TRBJ2-6; size: -
CDR3: CASSLQWLGGANVLTF; DNA: TGTGCCAGCAGTTTACAGTGGCTCGGAGGGGCCAACGTCCTGACTTTC; V: TRBV6-5; D: -; J: TRBJ2-6; size: -
CDR3: CASSKGQGGNQPQHF; DNA: TGCGCCAGCAGCAAAGGACAGGGTGGCAATCAGCCCCAGCATTTT; V: TRBV5-1; D: TRBD1; J: TRBJ1-5; size: few
CDR3: CASFRDSSTGEQFF; DNA: TGCGCCAGCTTCCGGGACTCATCTACTGGTGAGCAGTTCTTC; V: TRBV5-1; D: -; J: TRBJ2-1; size: few
CDR3: CASSVVTSGGDKSYEQYF; DNA: TGTGCCAGCAGCGTAGTTACTAGCGGGGGGGACAAATCCTACGAGCAGTACTTC; V: TRBV9; D: TRBD2; J: TRBJ2-7; size: -
CDR3: CASSSPGGSGNTIYF; DNA: TGCGCCAGCAGCTCCCCCGGGGGATCTGGAAACACCATATATTTT; V: TRBV5-1; D: -; J: TRBJ1-3; size: -
CDR3: CSVGTGNQPQHF; DNA: TGCAGCGTGGGGACAGGGAATCAGCCCCAGCATTTT; V: TRBV29-1; D: TRBD1; J: TRBJ1-5; size: -
CDR3: CASTARTSGGQEQFF; DNA: TGTGCCAGCACCGCCCGAACTAGCGGGGGGCAAGAGCAGTTCTTC; V: TRBV5-4; D: TRBD2; J: TRBJ2-1; size: few
CDR3: CASSSSSGPSTDTQYF; DNA: TGCGCCAGCAGCTCCTCTAGCGGACCTAGCACAGATACGCAGTATTTT; V: TRBV5-1; D: TRBD2; J: TRBJ2-3; size: -
CDR3: CASSPYVSDGYTF; DNA: TGTGCCAGCAGCCCCTATGTATCCGATGGCTACACCTTC; V: TRBV7-2; D: -; J: TRBJ1-2; size: few
CDR3: CASSLAGQGATYNEQFF; DNA: TGTGCCAGCAGCTTAGCGGGACAGGGGGCCACCTACAATGAGCAGTTCTTC; V: TRBV7-8; D: TRBD1; J: TRBJ2-1; size: -
CDR3: CASSLEAGNNQPQHF; DNA: TGCGCCAGCAGCTTGGAGGCAGGGAACAATCAGCCCCAGCATTTT; V: TRBV5-1; D: -; J: TRBJ1-5; size: -
CDR3: CASSLGSGRAETQYF; DNA: TGTGCCAGCAGCTTAGGGAGCGGGAGGGCAGAGACCCAGTACTTC; V: TRBV7-7; D: TRBD2; J: TRBJ2-5; size: once
CDR3: CASSYDSSGNTIYF; DNA: TGTGCCAGCAGCTACGACAGCTCTGGAAACACCATATATTTT; V: TRBV7-9; D: -; J: TRBJ1-3; size: medium-sized
CDR3: CASSLSTSEVAKNIQYF; DNA: TGTGCCAGCAGCTTATCGACTAGCGAGGTGGCCAAAAACATTCAGTACTTC; V: TRBV7-2; D: TRBD2; J: TRBJ2-4; size: -
CDR3: CASSLRAGTSGHKWEQFF; DNA: TGTGCCAGCAGTTTAAGGGCCGGGACTAGCGGACATAAATGGGAGCAGTTCTTC; V: TRBV27; D: TRBD2; J: TRBJ2-1; size: once
CDR3: CAWSGRTGGGLRANVLTF; DNA: TGTGCCTGGAGTGGAAGGACAGGGGGCGGCTTAAGGGCCAACGTCCTGACTTTC; V: TRBV30; D: TRBD1; J: TRBJ2-6; size: -
CDR3: CASSIRLAGYNEQFF; DNA: TGTGCCAGCAGTATACGACTAGCGGGGTACAATGAGCAGTTCTTC; V: TRBV6-1; D: TRBD2; J: TRBJ2-1; size: -
CDR3: CASSKGLNNEQFF; DNA: TGCGCCAGCAGCAAGGGACTAAACAATGAGCAGTTCTTC; V: TRBV5-1; D: TRBD2; J: TRBJ2-1; size: -
CDR3: CASRSTGTGGNEQFF; DNA: TGTGCCAGCAGGTCGACCGGGACAGGGGGCAATGAGCAGTTCTTC; V: TRBV11-2; D: TRBD1; J: TRBJ2-1; size: -
CDR3: CASSHVGRDRGYNEQFF; DNA: TGCGCCAGCAGCCATGTGGGCCGGGACAGGGGCTACAATGAGCAGTTCTTC; V: TRBV4-1; D: TRBD1; J: TRBJ2-1; size: few
CDR3: CSAGDRADTQYF; DNA: TGCAGCGCCGGAGACAGAGCAGATACGCAGTATTTT; V: TRBV29-1; D: -; J: TRBJ2-3; size: -
CDR3: CASSLAGFGNQPQHF; DNA: TGCGCCAGCAGCTTGGCTGGGTTCGGGAATCAGCCCCAGCATTTT; V: TRBV5-1; D: -; J: TRBJ1-5; size: few
CDR3: CASSVTGGGQPQHF; DNA: TGCGCCAGCAGCGTAACAGGGGGGGGTCAGCCCCAGCATTTT; V: TRBV5-1; D: TRBD1; J: TRBJ1-5; size: few
CDR3: CASSGGGRYEQYF; DNA: TGTGCCAGCAGTGGGGGCGGGAGGTACGAGCAGTACTTC; V: TRBV2; D: TRBD2; J: TRBJ2-7; size: -
CDR3: CASARQAKGGYTF; DNA: TGTGCCAGCGCTCGACAGGCCAAGGGCGGCTACACCTTC; V: TRBV2; D: -; J: TRBJ1-2; size: few